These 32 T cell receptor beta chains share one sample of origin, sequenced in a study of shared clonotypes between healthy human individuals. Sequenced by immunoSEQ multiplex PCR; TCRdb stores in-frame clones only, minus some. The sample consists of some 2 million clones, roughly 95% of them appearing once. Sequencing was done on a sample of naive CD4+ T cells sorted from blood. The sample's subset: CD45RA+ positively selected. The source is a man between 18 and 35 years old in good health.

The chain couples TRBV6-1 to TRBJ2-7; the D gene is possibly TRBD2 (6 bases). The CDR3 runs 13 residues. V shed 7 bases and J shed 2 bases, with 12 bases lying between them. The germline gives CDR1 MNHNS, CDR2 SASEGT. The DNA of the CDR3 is TGTGCCAGCAACCAGCGGGCTACCTACGAGCAGTACTTC. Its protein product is CASNQRATYEQYF.

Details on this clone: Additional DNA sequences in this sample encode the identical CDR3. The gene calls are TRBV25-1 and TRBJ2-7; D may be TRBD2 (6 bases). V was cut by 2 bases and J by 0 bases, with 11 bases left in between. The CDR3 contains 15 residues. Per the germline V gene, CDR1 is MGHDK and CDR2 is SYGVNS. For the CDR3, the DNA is TGTGCCAGCAGTGAACGGGGAGGTGGCTCCTACGAGCAGTACTTC. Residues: CASSERGGGSYEQYF.

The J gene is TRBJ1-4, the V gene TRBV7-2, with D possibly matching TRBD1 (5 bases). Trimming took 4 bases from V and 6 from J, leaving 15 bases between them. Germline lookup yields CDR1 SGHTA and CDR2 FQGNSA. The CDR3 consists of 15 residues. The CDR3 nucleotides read TGTGCCAGCAGCTACGACGGGGGTTGGGATGAAAAACTGTTTTTT. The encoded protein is CASSYDGGWDEKLFF. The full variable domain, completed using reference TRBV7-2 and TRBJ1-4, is GAGVSQSPSNKVTEKGKDVELRCDPISGHTALYWYRQSLGQGLEFLIYFQGNSAPDKSGLPSDRFSAERTGGSVSTLTIQRTQQEDSAVYLCASSYDGGWDEKLFFGSGTQLSVL.

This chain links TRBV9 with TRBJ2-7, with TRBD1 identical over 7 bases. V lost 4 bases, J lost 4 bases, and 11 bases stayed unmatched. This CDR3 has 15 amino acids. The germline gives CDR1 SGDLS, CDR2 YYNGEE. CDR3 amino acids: CASSIGQELFYEQYF. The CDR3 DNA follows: TGTGCCAGCAGCATCGGACAGGAGCTATTTTACGAGCAGTACTTC.

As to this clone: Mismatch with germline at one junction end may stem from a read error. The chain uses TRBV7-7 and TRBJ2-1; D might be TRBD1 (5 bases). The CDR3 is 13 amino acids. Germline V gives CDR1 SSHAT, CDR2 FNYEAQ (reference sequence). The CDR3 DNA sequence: TGTGCTAGCAGCTTAACCAGGGACAATGAGCAGTTCTTC. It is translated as CASSLTRDNEQFF.

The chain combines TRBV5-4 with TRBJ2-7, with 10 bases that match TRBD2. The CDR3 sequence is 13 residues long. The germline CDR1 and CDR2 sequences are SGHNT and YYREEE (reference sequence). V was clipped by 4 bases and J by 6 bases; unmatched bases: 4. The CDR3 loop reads CASSQQRGGEQYF. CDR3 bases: TGTGCCAGCAGCCAACAGCGGGGGGGCGAGCAGTACTTC.

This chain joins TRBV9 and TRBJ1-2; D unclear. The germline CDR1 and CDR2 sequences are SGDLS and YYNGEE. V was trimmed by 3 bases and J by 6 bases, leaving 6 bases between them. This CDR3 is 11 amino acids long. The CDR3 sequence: CASSGRDGYTF. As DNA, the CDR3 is TGTGCCAGCAGCGGAAGGGATGGCTACACCTTC.

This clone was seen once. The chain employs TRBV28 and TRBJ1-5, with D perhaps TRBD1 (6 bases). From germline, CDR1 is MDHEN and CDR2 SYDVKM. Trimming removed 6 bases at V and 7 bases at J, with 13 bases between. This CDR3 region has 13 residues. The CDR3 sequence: CASRGGAGQPQHF. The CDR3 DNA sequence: TGTGCCAGCAGGGGGGGCGCGGGACAGCCCCAGCATTTT.

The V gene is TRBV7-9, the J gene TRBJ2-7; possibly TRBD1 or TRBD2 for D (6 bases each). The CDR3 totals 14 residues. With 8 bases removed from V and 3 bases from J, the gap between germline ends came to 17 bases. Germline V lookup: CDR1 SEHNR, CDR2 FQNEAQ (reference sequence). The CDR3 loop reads CASARGGTYYEQYF. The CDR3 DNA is TGTGCCAGCGCCAGGGGCGGGACCTACTACGAGCAGTACTTC. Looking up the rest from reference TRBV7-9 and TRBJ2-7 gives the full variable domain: DTGVSQNPRHKITKRGQNVTFRCDPISEHNRLYWYRQTLGQGPEFLTYFQNEAQLEKSRLLSDRFSAERPKGSFSTLEIQRTEQGDSAMYLCASARGGTYYEQYFGPGTRLTVT.

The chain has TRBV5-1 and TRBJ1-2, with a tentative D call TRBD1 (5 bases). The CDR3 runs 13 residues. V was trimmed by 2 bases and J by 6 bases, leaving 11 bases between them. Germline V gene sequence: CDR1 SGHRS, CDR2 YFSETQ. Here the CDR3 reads CASSFSWGDGYTF. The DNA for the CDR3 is TGCGCCAGCAGCTTTTCATGGGGCGATGGCTACACCTTC.

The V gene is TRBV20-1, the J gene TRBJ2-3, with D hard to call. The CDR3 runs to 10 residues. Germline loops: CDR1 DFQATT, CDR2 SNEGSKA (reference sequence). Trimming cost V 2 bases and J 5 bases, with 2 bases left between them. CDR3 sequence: CSARIDTQYF. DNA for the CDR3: TGCAGTGCTAGAATAGATACGCAGTATTTT.

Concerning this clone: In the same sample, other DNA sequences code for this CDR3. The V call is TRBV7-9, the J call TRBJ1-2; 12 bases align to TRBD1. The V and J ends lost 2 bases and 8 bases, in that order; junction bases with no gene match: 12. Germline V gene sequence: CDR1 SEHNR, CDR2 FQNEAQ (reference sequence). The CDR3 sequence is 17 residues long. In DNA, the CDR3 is TGTGCCAGCAGCTTAACCGGGACAGGGGGCGCGATTTTGGGCTACACCTTC. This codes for CASSLTGTGGAILGYTF.

The CDR3 DNA reads as TGTGCCAGCAGCCGGCTAGCGGGGGGGAATGAGCAGTTCTTC. Protein: CASSRLAGGNEQFF. The chain has TRBV7-6 and TRBJ2-1; 12 nucleotides align to TRBD2. CDR3 length equals 14 residues. Trimming removed 5 bases from V and 7 bases from J; junction bases left unmatched: 3. Germline V CDR1 and CDR2: SGHVS, FNYEAQ.

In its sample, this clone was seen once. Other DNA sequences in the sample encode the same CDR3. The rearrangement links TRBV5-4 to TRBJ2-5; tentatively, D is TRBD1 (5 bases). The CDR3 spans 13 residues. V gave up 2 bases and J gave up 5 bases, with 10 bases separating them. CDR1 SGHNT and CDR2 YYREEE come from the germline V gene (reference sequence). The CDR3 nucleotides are TGTGCCAGCAGCTTAGGAAGGGGTGAGACCCAGTACTTC. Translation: CASSLGRGETQYF.

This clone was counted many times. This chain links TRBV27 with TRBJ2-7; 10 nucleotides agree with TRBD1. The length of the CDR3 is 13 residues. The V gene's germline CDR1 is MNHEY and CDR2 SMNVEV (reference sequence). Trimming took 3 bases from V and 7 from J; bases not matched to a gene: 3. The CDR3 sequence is CASSLDRGGEQYF. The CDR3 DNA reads TGTGCCAGCAGTTTGGACAGGGGGGGTGAGCAGTACTTC.

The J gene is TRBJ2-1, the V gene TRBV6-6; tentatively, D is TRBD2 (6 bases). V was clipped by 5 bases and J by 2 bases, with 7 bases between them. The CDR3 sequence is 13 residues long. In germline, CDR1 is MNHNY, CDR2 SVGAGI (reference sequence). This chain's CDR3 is CASSPGAYNEQFF. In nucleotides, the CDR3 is TGTGCCAGCAGTCCGGGGGCCTACAATGAGCAGTTCTTC.

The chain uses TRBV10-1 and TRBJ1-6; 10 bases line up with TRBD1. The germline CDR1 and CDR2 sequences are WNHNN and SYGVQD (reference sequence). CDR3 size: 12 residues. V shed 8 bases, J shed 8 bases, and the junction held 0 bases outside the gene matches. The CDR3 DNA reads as TGCGCCAGCGGGACAGGGGATTCACCCCTCCACTTT. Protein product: CASGTGDSPLHF.

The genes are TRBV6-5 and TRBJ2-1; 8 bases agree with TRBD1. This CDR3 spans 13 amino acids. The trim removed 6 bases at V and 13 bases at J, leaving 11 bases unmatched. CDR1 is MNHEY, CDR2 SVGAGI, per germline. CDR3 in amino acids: CASSGQGPTNQFF. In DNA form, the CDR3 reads TGTGCCAGCAGCGGACAGGGCCCTACTAATCAGTTCTTC.

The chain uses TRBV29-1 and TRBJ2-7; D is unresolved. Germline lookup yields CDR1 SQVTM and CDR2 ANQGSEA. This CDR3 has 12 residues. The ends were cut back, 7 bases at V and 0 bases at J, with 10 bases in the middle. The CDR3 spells CSAVLSSYEQYF. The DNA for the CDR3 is TGCAGCGCAGTGTTGAGCTCCTACGAGCAGTACTTC.

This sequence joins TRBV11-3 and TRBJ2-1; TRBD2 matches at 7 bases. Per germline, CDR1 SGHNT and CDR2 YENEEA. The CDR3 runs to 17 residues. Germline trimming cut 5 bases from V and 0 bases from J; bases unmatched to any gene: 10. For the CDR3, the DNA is TGTGCCAGCAGCACGAAACCGGGGGGTAGCTCCTACAATGAGCAGTTCTTC. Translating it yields CASSTKPGGSSYNEQFF.

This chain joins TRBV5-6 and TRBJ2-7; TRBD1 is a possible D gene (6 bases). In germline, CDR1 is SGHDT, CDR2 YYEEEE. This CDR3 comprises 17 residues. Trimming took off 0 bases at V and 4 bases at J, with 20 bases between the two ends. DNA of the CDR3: TGTGCCAGCAGCTTGGCCCCAGGTAGGGGGTTGCGTTACGAGCAGTACTTC. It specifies CASSLAPGRGLRYEQYF.

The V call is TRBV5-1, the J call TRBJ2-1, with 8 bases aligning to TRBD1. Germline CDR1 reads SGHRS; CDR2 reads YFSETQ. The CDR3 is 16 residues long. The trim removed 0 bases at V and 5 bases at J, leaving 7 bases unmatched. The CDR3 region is CASSLAFGQGDNEQFF. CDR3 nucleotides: TGCGCCAGCAGCTTGGCCTTTGGACAGGGCGACAATGAGCAGTTCTTC. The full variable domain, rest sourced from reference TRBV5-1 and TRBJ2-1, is KAGVTQTPRYLIKTRGQQVTLSCSPISGHRSVSWYQQTPGQGLQFLFEYFSETQRNKGNFPGRFSGRQFSNSRSEMNVSTLELGDSALYLCASSLAFGQGDNEQFFGPGTRLTVL.

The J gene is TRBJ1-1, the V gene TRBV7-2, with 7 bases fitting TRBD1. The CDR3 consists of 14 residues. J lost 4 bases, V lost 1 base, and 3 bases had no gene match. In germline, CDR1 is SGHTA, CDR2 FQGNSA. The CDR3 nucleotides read TGTGCCAGCAGCTTAGAGGGGGCTGTCACTGAAGCTTTCTTT. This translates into CASSLEGAVTEAFF. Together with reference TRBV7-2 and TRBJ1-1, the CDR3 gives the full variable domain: GAGVSQSPSNKVTEKGKDVELRCDPISGHTALYWYRQSLGQGLEFLIYFQGNSAPDKSGLPSDRFSAERTGGSVSTLTIQRTQQEDSAVYLCASSLEGAVTEAFFGQGTRLTVV.

In DNA, the CDR3 is TGTGCCAGCAGTCAGATGGCGGGGGTCAACAATGAGCAGTTCTTC. Amino acid sequence: CASSQMAGVNNEQFF. This chain connects TRBV6-1 to TRBJ2-1; TRBD2 matches at 7 bases. The CDR3 has 15 residues. The ends lost 5 bases at V and 5 bases at J; junction bases unmatched: 9. Looked up from germline, CDR1 is MNHNS and CDR2 is SASEGT.

CDR3 amino acids: CASSGLSYNQPQHF. CDR3 in DNA: TGTGCCAGCAGTGGCCTTAGTTACAATCAGCCCCAGCATTTT. The chain carries TRBV6-1 and TRBJ1-5; D is unresolved. The CDR3 is 14 amino acids. Trimming shortened V by 4 bases and J by 3 bases, and 10 bases separated the two germline ends. Germline V gene lookup returns CDR1 MNHNS and CDR2 SASEGT.

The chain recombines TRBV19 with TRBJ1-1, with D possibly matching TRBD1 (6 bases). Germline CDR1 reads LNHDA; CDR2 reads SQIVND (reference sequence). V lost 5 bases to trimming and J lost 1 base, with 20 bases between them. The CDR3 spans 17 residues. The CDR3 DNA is TGTGCCAGTAGTCTTCACGGACAGACCAGGAGGAACACTGAAGCTTTCTTT. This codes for CASSLHGQTRRNTEAFF.

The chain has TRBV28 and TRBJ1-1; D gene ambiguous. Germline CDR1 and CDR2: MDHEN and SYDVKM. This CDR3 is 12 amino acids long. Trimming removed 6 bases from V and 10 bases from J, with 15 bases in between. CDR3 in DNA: TGTGCCAGCAGCGCGGCGCCGAAACGAGCTTTCTTT. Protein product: CASSAAPKRAFF.

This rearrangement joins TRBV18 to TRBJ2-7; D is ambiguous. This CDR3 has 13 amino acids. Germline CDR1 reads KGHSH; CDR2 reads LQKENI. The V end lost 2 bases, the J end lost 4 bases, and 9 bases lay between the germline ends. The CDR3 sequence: CASSPNPVYEQYF. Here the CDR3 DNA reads TGTGCCAGCTCACCAAACCCAGTGTACGAGCAGTACTTC.

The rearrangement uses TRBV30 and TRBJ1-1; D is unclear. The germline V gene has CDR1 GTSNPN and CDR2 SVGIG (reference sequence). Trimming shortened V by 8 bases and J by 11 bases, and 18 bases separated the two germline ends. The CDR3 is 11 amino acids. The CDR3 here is CAGMERSYAFF. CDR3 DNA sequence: TGTGCCGGAATGGAGCGGTCGTACGCTTTCTTT. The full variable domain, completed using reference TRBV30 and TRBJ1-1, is SQTIHQWPATLVQPVGSPLSLECTVEGTSNPNLYWYRQAAGRGLQLLFYSVGIGQISSEVPQNLSASRPQDRQFILSSKKLLLSDSGFYLCAGMERSYAFFGQGTRLTVV.

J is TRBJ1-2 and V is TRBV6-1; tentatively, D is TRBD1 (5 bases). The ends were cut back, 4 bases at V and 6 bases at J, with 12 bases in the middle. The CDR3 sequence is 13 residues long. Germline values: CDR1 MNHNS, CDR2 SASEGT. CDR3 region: CASSVYDSHGYTF. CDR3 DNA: TGTGCCAGCAGTGTTTATGACAGCCATGGCTACACCTTC.

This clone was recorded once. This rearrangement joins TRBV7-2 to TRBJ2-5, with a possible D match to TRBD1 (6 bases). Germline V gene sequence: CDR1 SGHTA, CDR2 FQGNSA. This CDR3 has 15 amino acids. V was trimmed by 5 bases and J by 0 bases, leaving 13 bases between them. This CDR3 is CASSMRGSYQETQYF. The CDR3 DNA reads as TGTGCCAGCAGCATGAGGGGGTCCTACCAAGAGACCCAGTACTTC.

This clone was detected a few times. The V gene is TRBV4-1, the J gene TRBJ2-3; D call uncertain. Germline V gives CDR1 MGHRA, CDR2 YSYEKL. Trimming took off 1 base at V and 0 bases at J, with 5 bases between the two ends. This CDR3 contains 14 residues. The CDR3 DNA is TGCGCCAGCAGCCAAGTATACAGCACAGATACGCAGTATTTT. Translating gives CASSQVYSTDTQYF.